This record covers a single T cell receptor beta chain. Sampled blood was obtained at baseline, cycle 4 day 1, and cycle 7 day 1. The data belong to a study of OX40 agonist ivuxolimab in advanced cancers. Per the germline V gene, CDR1 is LNHNV and CDR2 is YYDKDF (reference sequence). Trimming removed 2 bases at V and 9 bases at J, with 12 bases between. The CDR3 length is 13 residues. Assay: immunoSEQ multiplex PCR; the TCRdb copy retains only in-frame clones and omits some. The sample carries some 78,000 clones, around 94% recorded once. The sequence was collected from an adult with an advanced solid tumor such as melanoma, head and neck, liver or kidney cancer. The rearrangement joins TRBV15 to TRBJ2-3; TRBD2 might be the D (6 bases). The specimen was CD4+ or CD8+ T cells sorted from blood, collected in a trial of the OX40 agonist ivuxolimab. CDR3 residues: CATSRPLANTQYF. The CDR3 DNA sequence: TGTGCCACCAGCAGACCGCTAGCGAACACGCAGTATTTT.